These 17 T cell receptor beta chains came from one sample sequenced in a study of beta chain features in type 1 diabetes. What was sequenced were expressed TCRB transcripts, since all of the isolated RNA had been reverse transcribed. TCRdb keeps only in-frame clones here, not all; method: immunoSEQ multiplex PCR. Among more than 350,000 clones listed, 10% to 12% were seen once. The sample was naive CD4+ T cells from blood. The receptors were gathered from a woman in her late teens or twenties in good health.

This clone was observed a handful of times. The CDR3 nucleotides read TGTGCCAGTAGCTACATGGCAGGGGGCCGGGAGACCCAGTACTTC. It specifies CASSYMAGGRETQYF. The chain is built from TRBV19 and TRBJ2-5; TRBD1 matches 8 bases. CDR1 and CDR2 (germline): LNHDA, SQIVND (reference sequence). V was pared by 6 bases and J by 5 bases, with 11 bases of the junction left unmatched. This CDR3 region has 15 residues.

The chain uses TRBV27 and TRBJ2-2; D unclear. Germline CDR1 MNHEY, CDR2 SMNVEV (reference sequence). V lost 5 bases, J lost 4 bases, and 8 bases lay in between. The CDR3 covers 13 residues. The CDR3, as DNA: TGTGCCAGCAGTCCGAGTCGCACCGGGGAGCTGTTTTTT. Protein product: CASSPSRTGELFF.

This clone was picked up a small number of times. The V gene is TRBV5-1, the J gene TRBJ1-6; D is unresolved. CDR1 and CDR2 from the germline V gene are SGHRS and YFSETQ. CDR3 length: 14 residues. V dropped 0 bases and J dropped 6 bases, with 7 bases sitting between them. The CDR3 DNA follows: TGCGCCAGCAGCTTGGAAGGGAGTAATTCACCCCTCCACTTT. It encodes CASSLEGSNSPLHF.

The sample holds a few counts of this clone. This specimen includes other DNA sequences encoding the same CDR3. J is TRBJ2-1 and V is TRBV9; the D gene is possibly TRBD1 (6 bases). This CDR3 region has 15 residues. Germline V lookup: CDR1 SGDLS, CDR2 YYNGEE. Trimming left V 5 bases short and J 0 bases short, with 12 bases between. As DNA, the CDR3 is TGTGCCAGCAGTCCAACAGGGAGCTCCTACAATGAGCAGTTCTTC. Its translation is CASSPTGSSYNEQFF.

This chain uses TRBV5-4 with TRBJ1-1; TRBD1 matches 9 bases. The germline CDR1 and CDR2 sequences are SGHNT and YYREEE (reference sequence). V lost 5 bases to trimming and J lost 5 bases; unmatched junction nucleotides: 4. The CDR3 runs 13 residues. In nucleotides, the CDR3 is TGTGCCAGCAGGAGGACAGGGGTTACTGAAGCTTTCTTT. Protein: CASRRTGVTEAFF.

The J gene is TRBJ2-5, the V gene TRBV25-1, with 9 bases fitting TRBD2. This CDR3 is built from 16 residues. Germline CDR1 MGHDK, CDR2 SYGVNS. J lost 5 bases, V lost 1 base, and 8 bases had no gene match. CDR3 sequence (DNA): TGTGCCAGCAGTGAATTGGGCGGGAGGGCCCTCGAGACCCAGTACTTC. Its translation is CASSELGGRALETQYF. Full variable domain (outside the CDR3, taken from reference TRBV25-1 and TRBJ2-5): EADIYQTPRYLVIGTGKKITLECSQTMGHDKMYWYQQDPGMELHLIHYSYGVNSTEKGDLSSESTVSRIRTEHFPLTLESARPSHTSQYLCASSELGGRALETQYFGPGTRLLVL.

The chain couples TRBV11-2 to TRBJ2-1, with TRBD1 matching over 10 bases. The V and J ends lost 7 bases and 7 bases, in that order; junction bases with no gene match: 4. This CDR3 comprises 13 residues. From germline, CDR1 is SGHAT and CDR2 FQNNGV. The CDR3 spells CASNVDRGNEQFF. The CDR3 nucleotides read TGTGCCAGCAACGTGGACAGGGGGAATGAGCAGTTCTTC. The complete variable domain, with remaining parts taken from reference TRBV11-2 and TRBJ2-1, reads EAGVAQSPRYKIIEKRQSVAFWCNPISGHATLYWYQQILGQGPKLLIQFQNNGVVDDSQLPKDRFSAERLKGVDSTLKIQPAKLEDSAVYLCASNVDRGNEQFFGPGTRLTVL.

V is TRBV7-6 and J is TRBJ1-4; the D gene is possibly TRBD1 (6 bases). The ends were cut back, 1 base at V and 10 bases at J, with 10 bases in the middle. Germline V gives CDR1 SGHVS, CDR2 FNYEAQ. This CDR3 contains 13 residues. In DNA, the CDR3 is TGTGCCAGCAGCTTAGTACAGGGAGGAAAACTGTTTTTT. Its protein product is CASSLVQGGKLFF.

A few counts support this clone. V is TRBV11-2 and J is TRBJ2-7; TRBD2 aligns across 10 bases. The trim removed 5 bases at V and 6 bases at J, leaving 10 bases unmatched. Germline loops: CDR1 SGHAT, CDR2 FQNNGV. There are 15 residues in the CDR3. The CDR3 loop is CASSKISGRAGEQYF. Written as DNA, the CDR3 is TGTGCCAGCAGCAAAATCAGCGGGAGGGCCGGCGAGCAGTACTTC.

This clone was seen only a few times. The chain links TRBV9 to TRBJ1-6; D unclear. V lost 7 bases, J lost 9 bases, and 11 bases lay in between. This CDR3 contains 12 residues. Germline V gene data show CDR1 as SGDLS and CDR2 as YYNGEE. CDR3 residues: CASSSAGSPLHF. The CDR3, as DNA: TGTGCCAGCTCCTCTGCAGGTTCACCCCTCCACTTT.

V is TRBV11-2 and J is TRBJ1-2; no reliable D call. V lost 5 bases, J lost 8 bases, and 15 bases lay in between. This CDR3 is 13 amino acids long. Germline V lookup: CDR1 SGHAT, CDR2 FQNNGV. The CDR3 nucleotides read TGTGCCAGCAGCCCTACTACCCTAAGGGGCTACACCTTC. Translating it yields CASSPTTLRGYTF.

This clone was counted a few times. The chain uses TRBV7-8 and TRBJ1-6; the D is unclear. The germline gives CDR1 SGHVS, CDR2 FQNEAQ. The CDR3 sequence is 16 residues long. V was pared by 2 bases and J by 3 bases, with 11 bases between. CDR3 protein: CASSLFSQNYNSPLHF. In DNA form, the CDR3 reads TGTGCCAGCAGCTTATTCTCCCAGAACTATAATTCACCCCTCCACTTT.

The chain carries TRBV5-4 and TRBJ2-7; D is possibly TRBD1 or TRBD2 (5 bases each). The V end lost 3 bases, the J end lost 1 base, and 11 bases lay between the germline ends. CDR1 is SGHNT and CDR2 is YYREEE in the germline V gene (reference sequence). This CDR3 spans 14 amino acids. Written as DNA, the CDR3 is TGTGCCAGCAGCTCTGGGACGGATTCCTACGAGCAGTACGTC. Translating it yields CASSSGTDSYEQYV.

The chain joins TRBV7-7 to TRBJ2-5; D ambiguous. V shed 1 base and J shed 4 bases, with 10 bases lying between them. The germline gives CDR1 SSHAT, CDR2 FNYEAQ (reference sequence). This CDR3 contains 14 residues. CDR3 coding DNA: TGTGCCAGCAGCTTAGGCGTTGGTATAGAGACCCAGTACTTC. Its translation is CASSLGVGIETQYF.

The table lists this clone with a few counts. The gene calls are TRBV7-9 and TRBJ1-1, with TRBD1 matching over 10 bases. CDR1 and CDR2 from the germline V gene are SEHNR and FQNEAQ (reference sequence). CDR3 size: 15 residues. V trimming: 4 bases; J trimming: 3 bases; junction bases outside the gene matches: 5. For the CDR3, the DNA is TGTGCCAGCAGCTCCGCCGGGACAGGGGACACTGAAGCTTTCTTT. It codes for CASSSAGTGDTEAFF.

This clone turned up a few times. The rearrangement uses TRBV4-3 and TRBJ2-7; D might be TRBD1 (6 bases). The CDR3 spans 17 residues. CDR1 is LGHNA and CDR2 is YSLEER in the germline V gene. The V gene lost 5 bases and the J gene lost 0 bases, with 20 bases spanning the gap. The CDR3 spells CASSFRTYRESSYEQYV. As DNA, the CDR3 is TGCGCCAGCAGCTTTCGGACTTACAGGGAAAGCTCCTACGAGCAGTACGTC.

V and J are TRBV5-1 and TRBJ2-6, with unresolved D. V lost 0 bases and J lost 12, with 10 bases in between. The CDR3 has 13 residues. CDR1 SGHRS and CDR2 YFSETQ come from the germline V gene. The CDR3 reads CASSLGGGGVLTF. CDR3 nucleotide sequence: TGCGCCAGCAGCTTGGGAGGCGGTGGCGTCCTGACTTTC. Looking up the rest from reference TRBV5-1 and TRBJ2-6 gives the full variable domain: KAGVTQTPRYLIKTRGQQVTLSCSPISGHRSVSWYQQTPGQGLQFLFEYFSETQRNKGNFPGRFSGRQFSNSRSEMNVSTLELGDSALYLCASSLGGGGVLTFGAGSRLTVL.